This entry concerns a single T cell receptor (beta chain). This entry belongs to a study of T cell responses to AZD1222 COVID-19 vaccine. The table came from immunoSEQ multiplex PCR; TCRdb's copy has only in-frame clones and leaves some out. The sample consists of 85,000 to 100,000 clones, approximately 91% of them appearing once. The CDR3 consists of 14 residues. Trimming pared 2 bases from V and 0 bases from J, leaving 8 bases between. The germline V gene encodes CDR1 PRHDT and CDR2 FYEKMQ (reference sequence). The V call is TRBV13, the J call TRBJ2-7; D not resolved. The material sequenced was peripheral blood, taken 28 days after the second AZD1222 dose. The sequence was collected from an adult who received the AZD1222 COVID-19 vaccine. The CDR3 DNA follows: TGTGCCAGCAGCTTAACCCGGAGCTCCTACGAGCAGTACTTC. Its protein product is CASSLTRSSYEQYF.